Reported below is one T cell receptor beta chain. Some clones are missing from TCRdb's copy, which holds only in-frame ones; the method was immunoSEQ multiplex PCR. The repertoire consists of about 130,000 clones, with approximately 84% occurring once and the leading ten covering 9% to 15%. The data were taken from a study of blood T cell repertoires in COVID-19. The ends were cut back, 6 bases at V and 8 bases at J, with 19 bases in the middle. The CDR3 consists of 14 residues. Per the germline V gene, CDR1 is MNHEY and CDR2 is SVGAGI. Specimen: peripheral blood. V and J are TRBV6-5 and TRBJ1-2; maybe TRBD1 (5 bases). This TCR was recovered from a woman aged 55-69 years with acute or convalescent COVID-19. This CDR3 is CASSPYRRERGYTF. The CDR3 DNA reads as TGTGCCAGCAGCCCGTACAGGCGTGAGAGGGGCTACACCTTC.